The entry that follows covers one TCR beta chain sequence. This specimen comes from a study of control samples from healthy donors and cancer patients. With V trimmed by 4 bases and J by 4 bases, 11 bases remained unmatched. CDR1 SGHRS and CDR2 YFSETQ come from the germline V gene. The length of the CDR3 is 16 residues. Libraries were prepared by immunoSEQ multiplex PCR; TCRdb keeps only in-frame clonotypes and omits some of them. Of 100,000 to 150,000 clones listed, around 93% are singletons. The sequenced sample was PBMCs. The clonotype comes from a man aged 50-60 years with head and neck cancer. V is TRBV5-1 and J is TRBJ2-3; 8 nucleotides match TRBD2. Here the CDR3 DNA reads TGCGCCAGCAGCCGGGCGGGGGGCGCTGGGGCAGATACGCAGTATTTT. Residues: CASSRAGGAGADTQYF.